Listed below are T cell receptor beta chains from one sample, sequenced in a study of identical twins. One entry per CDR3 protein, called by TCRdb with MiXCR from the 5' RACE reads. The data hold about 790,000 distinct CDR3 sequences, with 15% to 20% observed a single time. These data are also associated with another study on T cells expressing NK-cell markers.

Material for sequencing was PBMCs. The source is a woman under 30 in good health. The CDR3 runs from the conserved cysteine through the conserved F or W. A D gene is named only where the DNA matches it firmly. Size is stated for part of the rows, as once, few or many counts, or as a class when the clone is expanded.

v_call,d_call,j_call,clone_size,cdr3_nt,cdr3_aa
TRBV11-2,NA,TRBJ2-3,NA,TGTGCCAGCAGCTTATCCCTAGCTTACGATACGCAGTATTTT,CASSLSLAYDTQYF
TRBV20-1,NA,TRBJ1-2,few,TGCAGTGCTAGAGGGGGAAGAGACTATGGCTACACCTTC,CSARGGRDYGYTF
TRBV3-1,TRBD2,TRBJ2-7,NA,TGTGCCAGCAGCCAAGCAACGGGGGGACTCACCGAGCAGTACTTC,CASSQATGGLTEQYF
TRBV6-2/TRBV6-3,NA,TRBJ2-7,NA,TGTGCCAGCAGGCGGAACAGGGTCGACTACGAGCAGTACTTC,CASRRNRVDYEQYF
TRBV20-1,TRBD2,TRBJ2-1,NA,TGCAGTGCTAGAGGTAGCGGGAGCCCATTGGGCTACAATGAGCAGTTCTTC,CSARGSGSPLGYNEQFF
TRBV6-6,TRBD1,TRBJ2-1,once,TGTGCCAGCAGCAAAACAGGGGTGGGTGAGCAGTTCTTC,CASSKTGVGEQFF
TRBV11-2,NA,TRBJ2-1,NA,TGTGCCAGCAGCTTAGTTGGGGGGGGGCTGAATGAGCAGTTCTTC,CASSLVGGGLNEQFF
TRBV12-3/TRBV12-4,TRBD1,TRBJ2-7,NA,TGTGCCAGCAGTTTGTCATTTCGGGACAGATTCTACGAGCAGTACTTC,CASSLSFRDRFYEQYF
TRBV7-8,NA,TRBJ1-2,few,TGTGCCAGCAGCGACCAGACAGACGCCTATGGCTACACCTTC,CASSDQTDAYGYTF
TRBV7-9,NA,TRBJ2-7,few,TGTGCCAGCAGCTTAGATTCGAGTCGGGCCTACGAGCAGTACTTC,CASSLDSSRAYEQYF
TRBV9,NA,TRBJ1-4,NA,TGTGCCAGCAGCGTAGCTGGACAGAATGAAAAACTGTTTTTT,CASSVAGQNEKLFF
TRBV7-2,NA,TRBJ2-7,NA,TGTGCCAGCAGCGGGATCTTATACGAGCAGTACTTC,CASSGILYEQYF
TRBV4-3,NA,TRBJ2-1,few,TGCGCCAGCAGCCAAGATCCGGCGAGGGGAAACTCCTACAATGAGCAGTTCTTC,CASSQDPARGNSYNEQFF
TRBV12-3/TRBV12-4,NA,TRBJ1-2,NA,TGTGCCAGCAGTTTATGGGCAGGGGAAGGCTACACCTTC,CASSLWAGEGYTF
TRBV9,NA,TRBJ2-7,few,TGTGCCAGGGGCGTGAACGGGAGGGGGCCCTACGAGCAGTACTTC,CARGVNGRGPYEQYF
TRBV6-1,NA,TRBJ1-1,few,TGTGCCAGCCGAAGGGGATCGCCGTACACTGAAGCTTTCTTT,CASRRGSPYTEAFF
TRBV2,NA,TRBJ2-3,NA,TGTGCCAGCAGTTTTCTACTCAGCACAGATACGCAGTATTTT,CASSFLLSTDTQYF
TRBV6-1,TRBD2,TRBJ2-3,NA,TGTGCCAGCAGACAGATAGCGGGGGCAGGAGATACGCAGTATTTT,CASRQIAGAGDTQYF
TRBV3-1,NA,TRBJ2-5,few,TGTGCCAGCAAAAGGGGGGGCGAAGAGACCCAGTACTTC,CASKRGGEETQYF
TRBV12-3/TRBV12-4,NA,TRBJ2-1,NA,TGTGCCAGCAGTTTGCACGAGGCCAATGAGCAGTTCTTC,CASSLHEANEQFF
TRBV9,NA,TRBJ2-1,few,TGTGCCAGCAGCGTTGGGGGGGGGCCGTCCTACAATGAGCAGTTCTTC,CASSVGGGPSYNEQFF
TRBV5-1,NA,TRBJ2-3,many,TGCGCCAGCAGCTTGTTTGGTACAGATACGCAGTATTTT,CASSLFGTDTQYF
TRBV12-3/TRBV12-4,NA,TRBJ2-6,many,TGTGCCAGCAGTTCACAGGGATCGGGTGGGGCCAACGTCCTGACTTTC,CASSSQGSGGANVLTF
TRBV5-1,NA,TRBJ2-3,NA,TGCGCCAGCAGCAAGCTGTGGACAGTCGTTGAGAGCACAGATACGCAGTATTTT,CASSKLWTVVESTDTQYF
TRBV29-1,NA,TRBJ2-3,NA,TGCAGCGTTCCCTTCCCTTCAGGAGGGGATACGCAGTATTTT,CSVPFPSGGDTQYF
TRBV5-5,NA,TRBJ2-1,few,TGTGCCAGCAGCTTCTTAATGTACAATGAGCAGTTCTTC,CASSFLMYNEQFF
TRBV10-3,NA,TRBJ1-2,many,TGTGCCATCAGAGAAGTCGGACGCCCTTATGGCTACACCTTC,CAIREVGRPYGYTF
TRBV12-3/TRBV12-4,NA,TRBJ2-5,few,TGTGCCAGCAGCCTCGGGGCGGCTTCGTTTGAAGAGACCCAGTACTTC,CASSLGAASFEETQYF
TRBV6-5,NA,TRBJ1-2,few,TGTGCCAGCAGTTACGGCCATGGCTACACCTTC,CASSYGHGYTF
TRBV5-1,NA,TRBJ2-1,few,TGCGCCAGCAGCTTGGACAGTAACTCCTACAATGAGCAGTTCTTC,CASSLDSNSYNEQFF
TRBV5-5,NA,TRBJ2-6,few,TGTGCCAGCAGCTCCGGGACGTCCAACTCTGGGGCCAACGTCCTGACTTTC,CASSSGTSNSGANVLTF
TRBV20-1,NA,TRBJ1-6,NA,TGCAGTGCTCCCTTGGTGAGGGGACAATCACCCCTCCACTTT,CSAPLVRGQSPLHF
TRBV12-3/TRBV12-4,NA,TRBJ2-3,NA,TGTGCCAGCAACCCCCATAGGAATCCGGGACACACAGATACGCAGTATTTT,CASNPHRNPGHTDTQYF
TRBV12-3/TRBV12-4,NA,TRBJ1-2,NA,TGTGCCAGATCACCCAGCCCACCAGATCCTGGCTACACCTTC,CARSPSPPDPGYTF
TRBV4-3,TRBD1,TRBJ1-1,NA,TGCGCCAGCAGCCCCAGCTCCGGGACAGGGGGCACTGAAGCTTTCTTT,CASSPSSGTGGTEAFF
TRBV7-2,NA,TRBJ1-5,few,TGTGCCAGCAGCTTATGGGGGTCAGAGGGTCAGCCCCAGCATTTT,CASSLWGSEGQPQHF
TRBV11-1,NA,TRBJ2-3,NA,TGTGCCAGCAGCTTAGCGTACAATATGAGAGAGTCGAGAGATACGCAGTATTTT,CASSLAYNMRESRDTQYF
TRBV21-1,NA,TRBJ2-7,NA,TGTGCCAGCAGCAACCGTGGCAGGGGAAAAAAAGACCCCTACGAGCAGTACTTC,CASSNRGRGKKDPYEQYF
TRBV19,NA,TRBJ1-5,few,TGTGCCAGTAGTATCCGGGAGCAGCCCCAGCATTTT,CASSIREQPQHF